The 10 T cell receptor beta chains given below trace back to one sample, sequenced in a study of Graves' ophthalmopathy and Graves' hyperthyroidism. Using RNA transcripts, the TCR beta CDR3 regions were amplified. The workflow started with a first-round RT-PCR run with HTBI primers and then moved on to a second-round multiplex PCR. TCRdb reprocessed the multiplex PCR reads via MiXCR and lists one record per CDR3 protein. The sample has about 620,000 distinct CDR3 sequences; 20% to 25% are singletons. The specimen was peripheral blood. These receptors were taken from a woman between 18 and 29 years old with stable Graves' hyperthyroidism. Some clones in this sample may be carry-over from other donors' samples.

This clonotype occurred many times. The chain employs TRBV7-2 and TRBJ2-5, with a possible D match to TRBD2 (5 bases). V lost 1 base to trimming and J lost 5 bases, with 14 bases between them. This CDR3 spans 15 amino acids. CDR1 is SGHTA and CDR2 is FQGNSA in the germline V gene. The CDR3 spells CASSLVSSGIETQYF. DNA of the CDR3: TGTGCCAGCAGCTTAGTGTCATCGGGGATTGAGACCCAGTACTTC.

The chain links TRBV28 to TRBJ2-7; D gene unclear. Trimming cost V 5 bases and J 6 bases, with 11 bases left between them. The CDR3 covers 12 residues. From germline, CDR1 is MDHEN and CDR2 SYDVKM. The CDR3 sequence: CASSVARFEQYF. In nucleotides, the CDR3 is TGTGCCAGCAGTGTCGCCCGCTTCGAGCAGTACTTC.

The CDR3 region has the DNA TGCGCCAGCAGCTTACGGGGAGTTGGTGAAGCTTTCTTT. Its translation: CASSLRGVGEAFF. The chain uses TRBV5-1 and TRBJ1-1, with D hard to call. This CDR3 contains 13 residues. The V gene lost 2 bases and the J gene lost 7 bases, with 12 bases spanning the gap. Germline CDR1 reads SGHRS; CDR2 reads YFSETQ.

This clonotype showed up many times. The rearrangement joins TRBV24-1 to TRBJ2-7; 14 positions match TRBD2. CDR1 is KGHDR and CDR2 is SFDVKD in the germline V gene. The CDR3 extends over 14 amino acids. V gave up 10 bases and J gave up 1 base; unmatched junction bases: 2. This CDR3 reads CATGTSGGSYEQYF. CDR3 DNA sequence: TGTGCCACAGGGACTAGCGGGGGATCCTACGAGCAGTACTTC.

This clonotype was counted ten times or more. The rearrangement joins TRBV6-5 to TRBJ1-6, with D possibly TRBD1 on 6 matching bases. Germline-derived CDR1 and CDR2 are MNHEY and SVGAGI. The CDR3 length is 17 residues. Trimming cost V 9 bases and J 10 bases, with 28 bases left between them. CDR3 protein: CASRPGQPITIRSPLHF. The CDR3 bases are TGTGCCAGTCGACCGGGACAACCTATTACGATTAGGTCACCCCTCCACTTT.

This clonotype was counted ten times or more. The J gene is TRBJ1-5, the V gene TRBV19; D is perhaps TRBD1 (5 bases). The length of the CDR3 is 13 residues. CDR1 and CDR2 (germline): LNHDA, SQIVND (reference sequence). The V and J ends lost 5 bases and 5 bases respectively, with 10 bases between them. The DNA for the CDR3 is TGTGCCAGTAGTCCGGACACCGATCAGCCCCAGCATTTT. Protein: CASSPDTDQPQHF.

CDR3 sequence reads: CASRRSGIAGELFF. The CDR3 bases are TGCGCCAGCAGACGTTCAGGGATAGCCGGGGAGCTGTTTTTT. J is TRBJ2-2 and V is TRBV5-1; D might be TRBD1 (5 bases). Trimming took 5 bases from V and 6 from J, leaving 14 bases between them. Germline V gives CDR1 SGHRS, CDR2 YFSETQ. The length of the CDR3 is 14 residues.

Concerning this clonotype: Given a much more abundant clone one base away, this may be a read error. Lacking the conserved final phenylalanine or tryptophan, this CDR3 likely reflects a read error. V usage is TRBV7-8 and J usage is TRBJ1-2, with D perhaps TRBD1 (5 bases). CDR1 and CDR2 (germline): SGHVS, FQNEAQ. Trimming left V 5 bases short and J 7 bases short, with 11 bases between. The CDR3 is 12 residues long. The CDR3 sequence is CASSEEQVGYTL. The CDR3 DNA follows: TGTGCCAGCAGCGAGGAACAGGTTGGCTACACCCTC.

This clonotype appeared many times. V usage is TRBV19 and J usage is TRBJ2-7; D is undetermined. The CDR3 is 12 amino acids. Germline V gene sequence: CDR1 LNHDA, CDR2 SQIVND (reference sequence). V lost 8 bases to trimming and J lost 5 bases, with 13 bases between them. CDR3 nucleotide sequence: TGTGCCAGTTCAACGGGCGGTCACGAGCAGTACTTC. Amino acid sequence: CASSTGGHEQYF.

This clonotype was observed at least ten times. An end of the junction differs from the germline gene, which may be a read error. V usage is TRBV7-7 and J usage is TRBJ2-7; TRBD2 matches 7 bases. Germline CDR1 and CDR2: SSHAT and FNYEAQ (reference sequence). The CDR3 is 15 residues long. CDR3 residues: CASSLGAGDSYEQYF. The CDR3 coding sequence is TGTGCTAGCAGCTTAGGGGCGGGGGACTCCTACGAGCAGTACTTC.